These T cell receptor beta chains were read from a single sample in a study of blood T cell repertoires in COVID-19. TCRdb's table, derived via immunoSEQ multiplex PCR, lists solely in-frame clones and lacks some. The data hold 130,000 to 150,000 clones, with 70% to 90% observed a single time. Sequencing was performed on peripheral blood. Receptor source: a woman aged 45-60 years with acute or convalescent COVID-19. Both conserved end residues are part of each CDR3. The D gene is left open where the match is weak. A row's size may be missing; if present it is once, few, many or a size class.

clone size	J gene	D gene	V gene	CDR3 DNA	CDR3 protein
.	TRBJ2-7	TRBD1	TRBV6-2/TRBV6-3	TGTGCCAGCAGTTCACAGCCGGGACAGCCGAGCTCCTACGAGCAGTACTTC	CASSSQPGQPSSYEQYF
.	TRBJ1-1	.	TRBV30	TGTGCCTGGAGTGTACTAGGGATGGGCACTGAAGCTTTCTTT	CAWSVLGMGTEAFF
.	TRBJ2-4	TRBD1	TRBV7-9	TGTGCCACGGACAGGGCAACCAAAAACATTCAGTACTTC	CATDRATKNIQYF
.	TRBJ1-1	.	TRBV6-1	TGTGCCAGCAGTGAACCCGTCAGGGCGGCGATAATATGGACTGAAGCTTTCTTT	CASSEPVRAAIIWTEAFF
.	TRBJ2-7	TRBD2	TRBV5-6	TGTGCCAGCAGCTTTAGGACTAGCGGGGGGCGGGAGCAGTACTTC	CASSFRTSGGREQYF
.	TRBJ2-6	TRBD2	TRBV9	TGTGCCAGCAGCCCCTCCGGGGGGGCTGAGGGGGCCAACGTCCTGACTTTC	CASSPSGGAEGANVLTF
few	TRBJ1-1	.	TRBV11-2	TGTGCCAGCAGCTTAGTGGCCACTGAAGCTTTCTTT	CASSLVATEAFF
.	TRBJ2-1	.	TRBV7-2	TGTGCCAGCAGCTTAGACTCTGGCGGGGTTGTGTTCTTC	CASSLDSGGVVFF
.	TRBJ2-1	TRBD2	TRBV11-3	TGTGCCAGCAGCTTAGAGGGGGGACTAGCGGGAAACAATGAGCAGTTCTTC	CASSLEGGLAGNNEQFF
.	TRBJ1-1	.	TRBV15	TGTGCCACCAGCAAACAGGGAGGGGCTGAAGCTTTCTTT	CATSKQGGAEAFF
once	TRBJ2-5	.	TRBV29-1	TGCAGCGTTGGGAGATCCCAAGAGACCCAGTACTTC	CSVGRSQETQYF
.	TRBJ1-2	TRBD1	TRBV18	TGTGCCAGCTCACCCCGAGGGACAGAGAAGTATGGCTACACCTTC	CASSPRGTEKYGYTF
.	TRBJ1-2	.	TRBV6-6	TGTGCCAGCATTGGAAGGAGAGCTAACTATGGCTACACCTTC	CASIGRRANYGYTF
.	TRBJ1-4	TRBD1	TRBV19	TGTGCCAGTAGTATTGACGACAGGGCTGAAAAACTGTTTTTT	CASSIDDRAEKLFF
.	TRBJ1-5	.	TRBV19	TGTACCAGTAGTATTGGGCACAGGGATCAGCCCCAGCATTTT	CTSSIGHRDQPQHF
.	TRBJ2-7	TRBD2	TRBV30	TGTGCCTGGTCGGGAGGGGGAGGGCAGTACTTC	CAWSGGGGQYF
.	TRBJ1-1	.	TRBV6-5	TGTGCCAGCAGTACCAAGACAGGCATGAACACTGAAGCTTTCTTT	CASSTKTGMNTEAFF
.	TRBJ1-1	.	TRBV3-1/TRBV3-2	TGTGCCAGCAGCCAAGGCAGGTGGTCTTTGGGAGCTTTCTTT	CASSQGRWSLGAFF
.	TRBJ1-6	TRBD1	TRBV7-2	TGTGCCAGCAGCTTGCAGGGGGCAGGTAATTCACCCCTCCACTTT	CASSLQGAGNSPLHF
once	TRBJ2-5	TRBD1	TRBV18	TGTGCCAGCTCACCACTGGGACAGGGAGAGACCCAGTACTTC	CASSPLGQGETQYF
.	TRBJ2-7	.	TRBV5-5	TGTGCCAGCAGCTTGGAACTAGTCTACGAGCAGTACTTC	CASSLELVYEQYF
.	TRBJ1-2	.	TRBV3-1/TRBV3-2	TGTGCCAGCAGCCAATCGCAGGGTTATGGCTACACCTTC	CASSQSQGYGYTF
once	TRBJ1-2	.	TRBV6-5	TGTGCCAGCAGTTACCGACAGGCAGGGGACTATGGCTACACCTTC	CASSYRQAGDYGYTF
many	TRBJ1-1	.	TRBV19	TGTGCCAGCACCACTGACAGCACGAACACTGAAGCTTTCTTT	CASTTDSTNTEAFF
.	TRBJ1-2	.	TRBV29-1	TGCAGCGTTGAAACGGGGGGGAGAATGGGCTACACCTTC	CSVETGGRMGYTF
.	TRBJ1-2	.	TRBV6-5	TGTGCCAGCAGTTTGGGGGCGGGTACTAACTATGGCTACACCTTC	CASSLGAGTNYGYTF
.	TRBJ1-1	.	TRBV6-4	TGTGCCAGCAGTGACTCGGGCAGCAACAAAGCTTTCTTT	CASSDSGSNKAFF
.	TRBJ2-3	.	TRBV1	TGCACCAGCAGCCAAGCGACAGGGGGCTTAAAAGATACGCAGTATTTT	CTSSQATGGLKDTQYF